The 8 T cell receptor beta chains given below trace back to one sample, sequenced in a study of shared T cell receptors in the human thymus. The repertoire was sequenced with immunoSEQ multiplex PCR; TCRdb's copy has only in-frame clones and lacks some. This table holds hundreds of thousands of clones, 78% found once. These data were also filed under a second study, of human thymus T cells.

Sequenced input: thymocytes. The origin of the receptors is a boy in the first two years of life with a congenital heart defect.

This clone has only one observation. The chain recombines TRBV28 with TRBJ2-7, with a tentative D call TRBD2 (6 bases). CDR1 and CDR2 from the germline V gene are MDHEN and SYDVKM. The CDR3 loop spans 15 amino acids. The germline V and J ends were trimmed by 4 bases and 3 bases, with 16 bases remaining between them. For the CDR3, the DNA is TGTGCCAGCAGTTCCCTCCAGGGACTGCTCTACGAGCAGTACTTC. Translated: CASSSLQGLLYEQYF.

This chain links TRBV23-1 with TRBJ2-7; D may be TRBD1 (6 bases). TRBV23-1 is noted as an ORF with a role that remains uncertain. The CDR3 extends over 16 amino acids. Trimming cost V 4 bases and J 0 bases, with 16 bases left between them. The CDR3: CASSRLGQGSSYEQYF. For the CDR3, the DNA is TGCGCCAGCAGTCGTTTAGGGCAGGGGAGCTCCTACGAGCAGTACTTC.

The rearrangement joins TRBV11-1 to TRBJ1-1, with D possibly matching TRBD1 (6 bases). In germline, CDR1 is SGHAT, CDR2 FQDESV (reference sequence). The CDR3 is 16 amino acids. Trimming cost V 1 base and J 0 bases, with 12 bases left between them. In DNA, the CDR3 is TGTGCCAGCAGCTTAGTTCCGACAGGCCTGAACACTGAAGCTTTCTTT. Protein: CASSLVPTGLNTEAFF.

The chain joins TRBV6-1 to TRBJ2-3, with 7 bases matching TRBD2. Germline CDR1 and CDR2: MNHNS and SASEGT. This CDR3 spans 14 amino acids. V was clipped by 8 bases and J by 2 bases; unmatched bases: 7. The DNA of the CDR3 is TGTGCCAGCGCGCTAGCGGTCCACACAGATACGCAGTATTTT. Its protein product is CASALAVHTDTQYF.

In this sample, this clone turned up once. This chain connects TRBV7-9 to TRBJ2-3; the match to TRBD1 covers 7 bases. Germline V CDR1 and CDR2: SEHNR, FQNEAQ (reference sequence). The CDR3 consists of 15 residues. V was pared by 4 bases and J by 4 bases, with 8 bases of the junction left unmatched. The chain's CDR3 is CASSYIQGESDTQYF. In DNA, the CDR3 is TGTGCCAGCAGCTACATCCAGGGGGAGTCAGATACGCAGTATTTT.

In nucleotides, the CDR3 is TGTGCCAGTAGAGGGGGGGTTGTGGAGACCCAGTACTTC. Protein: CASRGGVVETQYF. The rearrangement joins TRBV19 to TRBJ2-5; D possibly corresponds to TRBD2 (7 bases). Trimming removed 6 bases from V and 5 bases from J, with 13 bases in between. CDR1 and CDR2 (germline): LNHDA, SQIVND (reference sequence). The CDR3 has 13 residues.

The J gene is TRBJ2-7, the V gene TRBV10-3, with 9 bases fitting TRBD1. With V trimmed by 4 bases and J by 3 bases, 4 bases remained unmatched. CDR3 size: 14 residues. Germline CDR1 is ENHRY and CDR2 is SYGVKD. DNA of the CDR3: TGTGCCATCAGTGGGACAGGGGCTCTCTACGAGCAGTACTTC. Residues: CAISGTGALYEQYF.

V is TRBV5-4 and J is TRBJ2-1, with D possibly TRBD2 on 5 matching bases. Germline V gene lookup returns CDR1 SGHNT and CDR2 YYREEE (reference sequence). Trimming left V 1 base short and J 3 bases short, with 8 bases between. CDR3 length equals 14 residues. CDR3 sequence (DNA): TGTGCCAGCAGCTTGACGGGGATCTACAATGAGCAGTTCTTC. Its protein product is CASSLTGIYNEQFF.